The rows below give T cell receptor beta chains drawn from one sample of a study of PD-1 blockade in classical Hodgkin lymphoma. The table came from immunoSEQ multiplex PCR; TCRdb's copy has only in-frame clones and leaves some out. Of some 84,000 clones listed, over 90% are singletons. The sequencing used peripheral blood mononuclear cells (PBMCs), collected before the second cycle of nivolumab. The receptor source for this set is a human donor with classical Hodgkin lymphoma. CDR3s include the opening cysteine and the closing phenylalanine or tryptophan. A D gene is named only where the DNA matches it firmly. Where a row states a size, it is once, few, many or the class of an expanded clone; other rows omit it.

cdr3_length	clone_size	d_call	v_call	j_call	cdr3_nt	cdr3_aa
11	once	-	TRBV9	TRBJ1-2	TGTGCCAGCAGCGCCAGGGCTGGCTACACCTTC	CASSARAGYTF
14	-	TRBD2	TRBV14	TRBJ2-7	TGTGCCAGCAGCCGAACTAGCGGGAGTTACGAGCAGTACTTC	CASSRTSGSYEQYF
15	-	-	TRBV19	TRBJ2-7	TGTGCCAGTCGGTTGTGGCGGGACGCCTCCTACGAGCAGTACTTC	CASRLWRDASYEQYF
14	-	-	TRBV6-1	TRBJ1-3	TGTGCCAGCAGAGACCCGCTCGCTGGGAACACCATATATTTT	CASRDPLAGNTIYF
13	-	-	TRBV6-5	TRBJ2-7	TGTGCCAGCAGTTACTCGGAATCCCGCGAGCAGTACTTC	CASSYSESREQYF
15	-	-	TRBV9	TRBJ2-7	TGTGCCAGCAGCTCCGGACTGGGCCAGGGCAACGAGCAGTACTTC	CASSSGLGQGNEQYF
15	-	-	TRBV9	TRBJ2-3	TGTGCCAGCAGCGTCCTAGCGAGAAGCACAGATACGCAGTATTTT	CASSVLARSTDTQYF
17	-	TRBD1	TRBV7-6	TRBJ1-1	TGTGCCAGCAGCTTGTTCACCGAAAACAGGGGGAGCACTGAAGCTTTCTTT	CASSLFTENRGSTEAFF
15	-	-	TRBV30	TRBJ1-2	TGTGCCTGGAGTGTAAGGGCAGGGATTTACCCTGGCTACACCTTC	CAWSVRAGIYPGYTF
14	-	-	TRBV7-2	TRBJ1-2	TGTGCCAGCAGCTATGGACAGACTAACTATGGCTACACCTTC	CASSYGQTNYGYTF
16	few	TRBD1	TRBV7-8	TRBJ1-1	TGTGCCAGCAGCCTGAACAGGGGGCGGATGAACACTGAAGCTTTCTTT	CASSLNRGRMNTEAFF
14	-	-	TRBV2	TRBJ2-7	TGTGCCAGCAGTGAGGGGGGTGGTCCCTACGAGCAGTACTTC	CASSEGGGPYEQYF
12	-	-	TRBV19	TRBJ1-2	TGTGCCAGTAGTGGAAGGTCAGGTGGCTACACCTTC	CASSGRSGGYTF
14	-	-	TRBV28	TRBJ1-1	TGTGCCAGCAGTTTATCAGGGGTGAACACTGAAGCTTTCTTT	CASSLSGVNTEAFF
13	-	-	TRBV7-9	TRBJ2-1	TGTGCCAGCAGCTTAGCGGGACGAGGGGAGCAGTTCTTC	CASSLAGRGEQFF
14	-	-	TRBV6-5	TRBJ1-5	TGTGCCAGCAGTGAGTCCGTTAGCAATCAGCCCCAGCATTTT	CASSESVSNQPQHF
11	-	-	TRBV25-1	TRBJ2-4	TGTGCCAGCAGTGAATCAGACATTCAGTACTTC	CASSESDIQYF
14	-	-	TRBV10-3	TRBJ2-3	TGTGCCATCAGTGAGGTTGTCTCCACAGATACGCAGTATTTT	CAISEVVSTDTQYF
14	-	TRBD2	TRBV9	TRBJ2-1	TGTGCCAGCAGCGTAGTCGGGAGGATGGATGAGCAGTTCTTC	CASSVVGRMDEQFF
15	-	-	TRBV2	TRBJ2-3	TGTGCCAGCAGCGAGGTGGGAATTAGCACAGATACGCAGTATTTT	CASSEVGISTDTQYF
15	once	TRBD1	TRBV5-1	TRBJ2-7	TGCGCCAGCAGCTTGCTGGGACAGGGGGCAAACGAGCAGTACTTC	CASSLLGQGANEQYF
13	-	-	TRBV7-3	TRBJ1-1	TGTGCCAGCAGCGAAACAGGTCGAACTGAAGCTTTCTTT	CASSETGRTEAFF
14	-	-	TRBV28	TRBJ2-5	TGTGCCAGCAGCTCGTCGGGGCGCCGGGAGACCCAGTACTTC	CASSSSGRRETQYF
15	-	-	TRBV6-4	TRBJ2-1	TGTGCCAGCAGCGAACAACCTACTGGTTACAATGAGCAGTTCTTC	CASSEQPTGYNEQFF
14	-	TRBD2	TRBV25-1	TRBJ2-7	TGTGCCAGCAGTAGGGAGGGGAATTTGATCGAGCAGTACTTC	CASSREGNLIEQYF
11	-	-	TRBV6-4	TRBJ2-1	TGTGCCAGCAGTGCGTTCCATGAGCAGTTCTTC	CASSAFHEQFF
16	-	TRBD1	TRBV28	TRBJ2-7	TGTGCCAGCAGTTCCCTGGACAGGGAAAAGGCCTACGAGCAGTACTTC	CASSSLDREKAYEQYF
15	-	TRBD2	TRBV19	TRBJ2-1	TGTGCCAGTAATCTTTTTAGCGGGAGCGGGAATGAGCAGTTCTTC	CASNLFSGSGNEQFF
13	few	-	TRBV7-2	TRBJ2-7	TGTGCCAGCAGCCTCAGGGAACTCTACGAGCAGTACTTC	CASSLRELYEQYF
15	-	TRBD1	TRBV27	TRBJ1-2	TGTGCCAGCATTCCCTCCGGGACAGATAACTATGGCTACACCTTC	CASIPSGTDNYGYTF